This T cell receptor beta chain emerged from a study of OX40 agonist ivuxolimab in advanced cancers. Looking at the study overall: Every 2 weeks, patients got intravenous ivuxolimab at one of six dose levels (0.01-10 mg/kg). Three individuals attained partial responses, comprising one hepatocellular carcinoma case and two cutaneous melanoma cases.

Points from the study as a whole: Certain nonresponders additionally had low normalized T-cell clonal expansion.

About this clone itself: Its antigen is not known.

Sampling of blood occurred at baseline, cycle 4 day 1, and cycle 7 day 1. The germline V gene has CDR1 PRHDT and CDR2 FYEKMQ (reference sequence). With 4 bases removed from V and 2 bases from J, the gap between germline ends came to 17 bases. This CDR3 spans 16 amino acids. The data were produced by immunoSEQ multiplex PCR, yet TCRdb's version contains in-frame clones alone and is incomplete. This sample carries approximately 60,000 clones, around 83% of them seen once, and the ten largest clones take about 0.65%. The chain recombines TRBV13 with TRBJ2-5, with a weak D call TRBD1 (6 bases). This clonotype originated in an adult with an advanced solid tumor such as melanoma, head and neck, liver or kidney cancer. Specimen: CD4+ or CD8+ T cells sorted from blood, collected in a trial of the OX40 agonist ivuxolimab. For the CDR3, the DNA is TGTGCCAGCAGCTCTACTGGGTGGGGACAACAAGAGACCCAGTACTTC. As protein: CASSSTGWGQQETQYF.